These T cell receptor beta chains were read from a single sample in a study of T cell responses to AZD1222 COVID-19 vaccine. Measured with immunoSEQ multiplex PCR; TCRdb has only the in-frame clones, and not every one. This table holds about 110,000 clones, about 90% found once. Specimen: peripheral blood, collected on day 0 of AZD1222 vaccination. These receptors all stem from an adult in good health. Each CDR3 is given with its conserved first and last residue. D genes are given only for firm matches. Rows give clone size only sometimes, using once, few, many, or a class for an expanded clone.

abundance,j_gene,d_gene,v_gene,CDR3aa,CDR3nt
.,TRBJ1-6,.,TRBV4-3,CASSQAGGINSPLHF,TGCGCCAGCAGCCAAGCTGGAGGGATTAATTCACCCCTCCACTTT
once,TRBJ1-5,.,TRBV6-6,CASSLTLLDADRLNQPQHF,TGTGCCAGCAGTCTAACTTTGCTCGACGCGGACAGACTAAATCAGCCCCAGCATTTT
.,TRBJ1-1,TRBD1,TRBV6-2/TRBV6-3,CASSYGTADAEAFF,TGTGCCAGCAGTTACGGGACAGCAGACGCTGAAGCTTTCTTT
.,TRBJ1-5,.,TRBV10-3,CAISESGSNQPQHF,TGTGCCATCAGTGAGTCGGGCAGCAATCAGCCCCAGCATTTT
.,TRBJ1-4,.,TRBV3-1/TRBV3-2,CASSLTALGATNEKLFF,TGTGCCAGCAGCCTGACAGCGCTTGGGGCAACTAATGAAAAACTGTTTTTT
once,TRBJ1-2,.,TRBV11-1,CASSLSGLLGYTF,TGTGCCAGCAGCTTATCCGGGCTGCTTGGCTACACCTTC
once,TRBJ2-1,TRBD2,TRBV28,CASSLNSGRSYNEQFF,TGTGCCAGCAGCCTCAATAGCGGGAGATCCTACAATGAGCAGTTCTTC
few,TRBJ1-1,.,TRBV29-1,CSVAVRAGAEAFF,TGCAGCGTTGCGGTCAGGGCCGGGGCTGAAGCTTTCTTT
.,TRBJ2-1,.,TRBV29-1,CSVVEGVLNEQFF,TGCAGCGTTGTGGAGGGGGTTCTTAATGAGCAGTTCTTC
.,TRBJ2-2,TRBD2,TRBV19,CASESGRRVTGELFF,TGTGCCAGTGAAAGCGGGAGGCGGGTCACCGGGGAGCTGTTTTTT
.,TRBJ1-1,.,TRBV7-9,CASSATEAFF,TGTGCCAGCTCCGCCACTGAAGCTTTCTTT
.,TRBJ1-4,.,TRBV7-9,CASSLVKGGEKLFF,TGTGCCAGCAGCTTAGTTAAAGGTGGAGAAAAACTGTTTTTT
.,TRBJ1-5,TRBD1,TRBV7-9,CASSLAGGPNQPQHF,TGTGCCAGCAGCTTAGCAGGGGGCCCAAATCAGCCCCAGCATTTT
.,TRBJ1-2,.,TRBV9,CASSVDGGGYGYTF,TGTGCCAGCAGCGTAGACGGGGGCGGCTATGGCTACACCTTC
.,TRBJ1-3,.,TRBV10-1,CASLGLLENTIYF,TGCGCCAGCCTGGGACTACTGGAAAACACCATATATTTT
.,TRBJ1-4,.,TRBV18,CASSSEGGKLFF,TGTGCCAGCTCTTCAGAAGGGGGAAAACTGTTTTTT
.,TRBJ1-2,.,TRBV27,CASSLLGGKGGYTF,TGTGCCAGCAGTTTATTGGGGGGAAAGGGGGGCTACACCTTC
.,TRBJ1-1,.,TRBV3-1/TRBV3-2,CASSHDPGRAAFF,TGTGCCAGCAGCCACGACCCAGGGAGAGCAGCTTTCTTT
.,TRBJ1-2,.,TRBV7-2,CASSLTGQGSGYTF,TGTGCCAGCAGCTTAACGGGGCAGGGGAGTGGCTACACCTTC
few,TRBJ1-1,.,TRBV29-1,CSGTTFGVTEAFF,TGCAGCGGTACTACGTTCGGAGTCACTGAAGCTTTCTTT
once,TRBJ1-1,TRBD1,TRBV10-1,CARTGQENTEAFF,TGCGCCAGGACCGGACAGGAGAACACTGAAGCTTTCTTT
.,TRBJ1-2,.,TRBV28,CASSLLEFYGYTF,TGTGCCAGCAGTTTATTGGAGTTCTATGGCTACACCTTC
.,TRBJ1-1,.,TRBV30,CAWIPIVGGGGTEAFF,TGTGCCTGGATTCCCATTGTTGGGGGTGGAGGGACTGAAGCTTTCTTT
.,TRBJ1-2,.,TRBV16,CASSQYWGRVYGYTF,TGTGCCAGCAGCCAATATTGGGGCAGGGTTTATGGCTACACCTTC
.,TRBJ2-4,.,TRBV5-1,CASRGGAHLNLAKNIQYF,TGCGCCAGCAGGGGGGGGGCTCACCTCAATCTAGCCAAAAACATTCAGTACTTC
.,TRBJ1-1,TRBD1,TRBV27,CASSSSGTVDTEAFF,TGTGCCAGCAGTTCGTCCGGGACAGTCGACACTGAAGCTTTCTTT
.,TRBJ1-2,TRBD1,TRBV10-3,CAIRPGQGNYGYTF,TGTGCCATCAGGCCTGGACAGGGGAACTATGGCTACACCTTC
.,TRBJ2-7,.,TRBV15,CATSGVPLGRRGNEQYF,TGTGCCACCAGCGGAGTTCCTCTTGGCAGGCGGGGCAACGAGCAGTACTTC
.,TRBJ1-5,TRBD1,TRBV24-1,CATSQGGDRQHF,TGTGCCACCTCGCAGGGAGGGGACAGGCAGCATTTT
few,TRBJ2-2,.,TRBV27,CASSSDGNTGELFF,TGTGCCAGCAGTTCCGACGGGAACACCGGGGAGCTGTTTTTT
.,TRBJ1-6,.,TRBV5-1,CASSSGPSGNSPLHF,TGCGCCAGCAGCTCGGGACCTTCGGGCAATTCACCCCTCCACTTT
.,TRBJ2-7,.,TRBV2,CASSEAGGRYF,TGTGCCAGCAGTGAAGCGGGGGGGCGGTACTTC
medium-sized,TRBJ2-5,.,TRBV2,CASSERTDYQETQYF,TGTGCCAGCAGTGAACGTACCGACTACCAAGAGACCCAGTACTTC
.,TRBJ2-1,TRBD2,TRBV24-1,CATSDLTSGGLNEQFF,TGTGCCACCAGTGATTTAACCAGCGGGGGCCTCAATGAGCAGTTCTTC
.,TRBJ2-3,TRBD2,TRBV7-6,CASSPLPIAGGPSTDTQYF,TGTGCCAGCAGCCCTCTACCCATAGCGGGGGGGCCTAGCACAGATACGCAGTATTTT
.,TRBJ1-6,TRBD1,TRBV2,CASLKPTVIRDRLDSPLHF,TGTGCCAGCTTAAAACCCACTGTAATCCGGGACAGGTTGGATTCACCCCTCCACTTT
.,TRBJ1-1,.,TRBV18,CASSPQGPVTEAFF,TGTGCCAGCTCACCCCAAGGGCCGGTAACTGAAGCTTTCTTT
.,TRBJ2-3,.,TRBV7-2,CASSSMTSTDTQYF,TGTGCCAGCAGCTCCATGACTAGCACAGATACGCAGTATTTT
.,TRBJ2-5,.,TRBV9,CASSAGQQETQYF,TGTGCCAGCAGCGCCGGACAACAAGAGACCCAGTACTTC
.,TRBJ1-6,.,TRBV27,CASSLLDTTYSPLHF,TGTGCCAGCAGTTTATTGGATACCACTTATTCACCCCTCCACTTT
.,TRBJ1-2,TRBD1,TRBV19,CASSKPTGTYGYGYTF,TGTGCCAGTAGCAAACCGACAGGGACCTATGGCTATGGCTACACCTTC
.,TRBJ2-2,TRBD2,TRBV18,CASSPLASGNTGELFF,TGTGCCAGCTCACCACTCGCTAGCGGGAACACCGGGGAGCTGTTTTTT
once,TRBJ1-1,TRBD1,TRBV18,CASSLGQGNTEAFF,TGTGCCAGCTCATTGGGACAGGGGAACACTGAAGCTTTCTTT
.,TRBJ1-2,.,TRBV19,CASSIGAIYGYTF,TGTGCCAGTAGTATAGGGGCTATCTATGGCTACACCTTC
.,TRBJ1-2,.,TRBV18,CASSPEQSFYGYTF,TGTGCCAGCTCACCGGAGCAGTCCTTCTATGGCTACACCTTC